These 23 T cell receptor beta chains came from one sample sequenced in a study of blood T cell repertoires in COVID-19. Some clones are missing from TCRdb's copy, which holds only in-frame ones; the method was immunoSEQ multiplex PCR. Altogether 120,000 or so clones are present, roughly four fifths being singletons, with the ten largest covering approximately 7.9%. Sequenced input: peripheral blood. These receptors all stem from a human donor in a cohort sampled during active COVID-19.

The J gene is TRBJ2-7, the V gene TRBV6-1, with D tentatively TRBD2 (6 bases). V was cut by 0 bases and J by 12 bases, with 15 bases left in between. This CDR3 has 13 residues. Germline V gene data show CDR1 as MNHNS and CDR2 as SASEGT. CDR3 DNA sequence: TGTGCCAGCAGTGAAGCGGGGGGTTCTAAAGGGTACTTC. It is translated as CASSEAGGSKGYF.

V and J are TRBV6-5 and TRBJ2-7, with TRBD1 identical over 8 bases. Germline V gives CDR1 MNHEY, CDR2 SVGAGI. CDR3 length equals 12 residues. In DNA, the CDR3 is TGTCACCAGGACAGGGAAAAGGTCGAGCAGTACTTC. Encoded protein: CHQDREKVEQYF.

The chain combines TRBV28 with TRBJ2-7, with 10 bases lining up with TRBD2. Germline V CDR1 and CDR2: MDHEN, SYDVKM. The CDR3 contains 15 residues. With 3 bases clipped from V and 2 bases from J, the junction kept 4 bases outside the gene matches. CDR3 sequence (DNA): TGTGCCAGCAGTTTTGTAGCGGGAGGACCCTACGAGCAGTACTTC. It is translated as CASSFVAGGPYEQYF. Complete variable domain (other parts from reference TRBV28 and TRBJ2-7): DVKVTQSSRYLVKRTGEKVFLECVQDMDHENMFWYRQDPGLGLRLIYFSYDVKMKEKGDIPEGYSVSREKKERFSLILESASTNQTSMYLCASSFVAGGPYEQYFGPGTRLTVT.

This chain uses TRBV9 with TRBJ2-7; a weak D match, TRBD1 (6 bases). This CDR3 is built from 14 residues. Germline V lookup: CDR1 SGDLS, CDR2 YYNGEE. The V and J ends lost 4 bases and 7 bases respectively, with 18 bases between them. Here the CDR3 DNA reads TGTGCCAGCAGCCTCGGAACAGGGATAAGGGAGCAGTACTTC. Protein product: CASSLGTGIREQYF.

This chain connects TRBV29-1 to TRBJ2-7, with TRBD2 as a possible D gene (5 bases). V was pared by 6 bases and J by 0 bases, with 18 bases between. CDR1 is SQVTM, CDR2 ANQGSEA, per germline. CDR3 length: 15 residues. The CDR3 is CSVEAVGTNSYEQYF. The CDR3 nucleotides read TGCAGCGTGGAGGCGGTGGGCACCAACTCCTACGAGCAGTACTTC.

This chain connects TRBV30 to TRBJ2-1; D perhaps matches TRBD2 (6 bases). The germline V gene encodes CDR1 GTSNPN and CDR2 SVGIG (reference sequence). The V gene lost 5 bases and the J gene lost 6 bases, with 20 bases spanning the gap. The CDR3 is 15 amino acids. The CDR3 is CAWSRGRGESNEQFF. CDR3 coding DNA: TGTGCCTGGTCGCGCGGGCGGGGCGAGTCCAATGAGCAGTTCTTC.

J is TRBJ2-5 and V is TRBV24-1; TRBD2 is a possible D gene (5 bases). V lost 1 base, J lost 4 bases, and 12 bases lay in between. The germline V gene has CDR1 KGHDR and CDR2 SFDVKD. The CDR3 spans 15 residues. In nucleotides, the CDR3 is TGTGCCACCAGTGATTTTTTGAGGGAAGGAGAGACCCAGTACTTC. Protein sequence: CATSDFLREGETQYF.

The chain combines TRBV7-8 with TRBJ2-5, with 8 bases identical to TRBD1. Germline values: CDR1 SGHVS, CDR2 FQNEAQ. Unmatched junction bases numbered 6, after V lost 5 bases and J lost 4 bases. CDR3 size: 14 residues. CDR3 in DNA: TGTGCCAGCAGCCCCGGACAGGGAGGAGAGACCCAGTACTTC. Amino acid sequence: CASSPGQGGETQYF.

This clone appeared a single time. The V and J genes are TRBV5-1 and TRBJ2-7, with 9 nucleotides matching TRBD2. The CDR3 has 18 residues. CDR1 is SGHRS, CDR2 YFSETQ, per germline. V was pared by 0 bases and J by 1 base, with 11 bases of the junction left unmatched. Written as DNA, the CDR3 is TGCGCCAGCAGCTTGGGGCTAGCGGGAAAGATCCCGTCCTACGAGCAGTACTTC. Protein product: CASSLGLAGKIPSYEQYF.

This sequence joins TRBV3-1 (or the pseudogene TRBV3-2) and TRBJ2-7; 11 bases align to TRBD2. V lost 1 base to trimming and J lost 0 bases; unmatched junction nucleotides: 2. The germline V gene has CDR1 LGHDT and CDR2 YNNKEL (reference sequence). The CDR3 loop spans 16 amino acids. CDR3 sequence reads: CASSQGLAGNSYEQYF. In nucleotides, the CDR3 is TGTGCCAGCAGCCAAGGACTAGCGGGGAACTCCTACGAGCAGTACTTC.

J is TRBJ1-5 and V is TRBV6-5; D ambiguous. The CDR3 runs to 13 residues. In germline, CDR1 is MNHEY, CDR2 SVGAGI. With 4 bases removed from V and 9 bases from J, the gap between germline ends came to 13 bases. The CDR3 sequence is CASSLEARPPQHF. CDR3 DNA sequence: TGTGCCAGCAGTTTGGAGGCTAGACCGCCCCAGCATTTT.

This chain's CDR3 is CASSQDTPAPRGEQFF. For the CDR3, the DNA is TGCGCCAGCAGCCAAGACACGCCGGCCCCCCGGGGTGAGCAGTTCTTC. The rearrangement links TRBV4-1 to TRBJ2-1, with D possibly being TRBD2 (5 bases). V lost 0 bases, J lost 9 bases, and 18 bases lay in between. This CDR3 is built from 16 residues. The germline V gene has CDR1 MGHRA and CDR2 YSYEKL.

This clone has more than one count but fewer than ten. This chain links TRBV7-9 with TRBJ1-2; 9 bases are a match to TRBD1. V dropped 3 bases and J dropped 5; count of bases not matched to a gene: 4. The CDR3 covers 14 residues. Looked up from germline, CDR1 is SEHNR and CDR2 is FQNEAQ (reference sequence). The CDR3 sequence: CASSFRDRDYGYTF. The CDR3 bases are TGTGCCAGCAGCTTCCGGGACAGGGATTATGGCTACACCTTC.

This clone was recorded a few times. The chain combines TRBV6-5 with TRBJ2-7; D may be TRBD1 (6 bases). Germline V gives CDR1 MNHEY, CDR2 SVGAGI. CDR3 length: 12 residues. V was pared by 7 bases and J by 3 bases, with 10 bases between. The DNA of the CDR3 is TGTGCCAGCAACTCGGACAGCTACGAGCAGTACTTC. It specifies CASNSDSYEQYF.

The chain uses TRBV29-1 and TRBJ1-5; D possibly corresponds to TRBD1 (5 bases). Per germline, CDR1 SQVTM and CDR2 ANQGSEA. This CDR3 has 16 residues. CDR3 nucleotide sequence: TGCAGACGGGGGAGCCTTTTAACTAATAGCAATCAGCCCCAGCATTTT. It encodes CRRGSLLTNSNQPQHF.

This chain uses TRBV10-1 with TRBJ2-7; 7 nucleotides align to TRBD1. Germline V CDR1 and CDR2: WNHNN, SYGVQD (reference sequence). The length of the CDR3 is 14 residues. Losses at the gene ends were 0 bases for V and 5 bases for J; bases not matched to a gene: 4. CDR3 protein: CASSESTGRNEQYF. CDR3 sequence (DNA): TGCGCCAGCAGTGAGTCGACAGGGCGGAACGAGCAGTACTTC.

This clone has only a few counts. The rearrangement uses TRBV1 and TRBJ2-7; no DNA check was done on the table's D call, TRBD2. TRBV1 constitutes a pseudogene. This CDR3 is 19 amino acids long. CDR3 in DNA: TGCACCAGCAGCCACGGACTAGCGGGAGGCCGTCCTCGCTCCTACGAGCAGTACTTC. Protein sequence: CTSSHGLAGGRPRSYEQYF.

The chain uses TRBV4-1 and TRBJ1-6; tentative D call: TRBD1 (6 bases). Germline V gives CDR1 MGHRA, CDR2 YSYEKL. This CDR3 has 17 amino acids. With 3 bases removed from V and 5 bases from J, the gap between germline ends came to 17 bases. CDR3 DNA sequence: TGCGCCAGCAGCCAGGGGGTCTCGGCAGGGGATAATTCACCCCTCCACTTT. Protein: CASSQGVSAGDNSPLHF.

The CDR3 DNA is TGTGCCAGCAGTACCCCACAGGCGATCACAGATACGCAGTATTTT. Amino acid sequence: CASSTPQAITDTQYF. This chain joins TRBV28 and TRBJ2-3; tentative D call: TRBD1 (5 bases). V shed 5 bases and J shed 2 bases, with 14 bases lying between them. The CDR3 is 15 amino acids. Per germline, CDR1 MDHEN and CDR2 SYDVKM.

The chain carries TRBV2 and TRBJ1-2; D unresolved. The V end lost 1 base, the J end lost 3 bases, and 9 bases lay between the germline ends. In germline, CDR1 is SNHLY, CDR2 FYNNEI. The CDR3 extends over 14 amino acids. CDR3 loop: CASSEGADHYGYTF. For the CDR3, the DNA is TGTGCCAGCAGTGAAGGGGCTGACCACTATGGCTACACCTTC.

The rearrangement joins TRBV11-2 to TRBJ1-1; 8 nucleotides line up with TRBD1. The junction had 6 bases not matched to a gene; V was cut back by 5 bases and J by 4 bases. The CDR3 consists of 14 residues. Germline assignment: CDR1 SGHAT and CDR2 FQNNGV. CDR3: CASSLQGGSTEAFF. CDR3 in DNA: TGTGCCAGCAGCCTACAGGGGGGTAGCACTGAAGCTTTCTTT.

This clone has only a few counts. The rearrangement uses TRBV5-4 and TRBJ2-7, with TRBD1 identical over 7 bases. The V and J ends lost 2 bases and 0 bases, in that order; junction bases with no gene match: 2. The CDR3 runs to 14 residues. Germline V gene sequence: CDR1 SGHNT, CDR2 YYREEE (reference sequence). This CDR3 reads CASSLQGSSYEQYF. As DNA, the CDR3 is TGTGCCAGCAGCTTACAGGGGAGCTCCTACGAGCAGTACTTC.

This clone has a handful of counts. At the DNA level, this CDR3 is encoded by other sequences in the same sample as well. The J gene is TRBJ1-2, the V gene TRBV19; weak D call: TRBD1 (5 bases). V was clipped by 0 bases and J by 7 bases, with 9 bases between them. CDR3 length: 13 residues. Germline V lookup: CDR1 LNHDA, CDR2 SQIVND (reference sequence). The DNA for the CDR3 is TGTGCCAGTAGTATAGACAGGGTCGGTGGCTACACCTTC. Amino acid sequence: CASSIDRVGGYTF. Looking up the rest from reference TRBV19 and TRBJ1-2 gives the full variable domain: DGGITQSPKYLFRKEGQNVTLSCEQNLNHDAMYWYRQDPGQGLRLIYYSQIVNDFQKGDIAEGYSVSREKKESFPLTVTSAQKNPTAFYLCASSIDRVGGYTFGSGTRLTVV.